The 22 T cell receptor beta chains reported below all come from one sample, sequenced in a study of T cells in Graves' hyperthyroidism and ophthalmopathy. The source material, RNA transcripts, was used to amplify TCR beta CDR3 regions. Primed by the HTBI set, a first-round RT-PCR was run on the TCR CDR3. A single record per CDR3 protein comes from TCRdb applying MiXCR to the multiplex PCR reads. The table records about 560,000 distinct CDR3 sequences, roughly 17% of them present only once. Sequences were obtained from blood. All receptors come from a woman aged 18-29 years with Graves' hyperthyroidism.

This clonotype was counted many times. The chain joins TRBV28 to TRBJ2-2, with D unclear. The CDR3 length is 13 residues. Germline values: CDR1 MDHEN, CDR2 SYDVKM. V gave up 7 bases and J gave up 0 bases, with 6 bases separating them. The CDR3 nucleotides are TGTGCCAGCAACCGGGCGAACACCGGGGAGCTGTTTTTT. Protein sequence: CASNRANTGELFF.

The chain is built from TRBV25-1 and TRBJ1-6; D is possibly TRBD1 (5 bases). Germline loops: CDR1 MGHDK, CDR2 SYGVNS. The CDR3 length is 12 residues. V was clipped by 6 bases and J by 10 bases, with 10 bases between them. The CDR3 DNA is TGTGCCAGCAGCCTAACAGGCTCACCCCTCCACTTT. This gives the protein CASSLTGSPLHF.

This clonotype was counted at least ten times. The chain uses TRBV6-2 or TRBV6-3 and TRBJ1-5; a possible D gene is TRBD1 (6 bases). With 4 bases removed from V and 6 bases from J, the gap between germline ends came to 25 bases. Germline CDR1 is MNHEY and CDR2 is SVGEGT. The CDR3 length is 18 residues. The CDR3: CASSSRDTGGGASQPQHF. CDR3 sequence (DNA): TGTGCCAGCAGTTCCCGCGACACTGGTGGGGGGGCTTCTCAGCCCCAGCATTTT.

In DNA form, the CDR3 reads TGTGCCAGCAGTTTGAGGACAGGGGCCGTTAGCAATCAGCCCCAGCATTTT. This translates into CASSLRTGAVSNQPQHF. The chain employs TRBV12-3 or TRBV12-4 and TRBJ1-5; 9 bases match TRBD1. The V segment lost 3 bases and the J segment 0 bases; nucleotides outside the gene matches: 6. The CDR3 is made up of 17 amino acids.

This clonotype was detected ten times or more. V and J are TRBV7-9 and TRBJ2-7; 8 positions agree with TRBD1. The V gene's germline CDR1 is SEHNR and CDR2 FQNEAQ (reference sequence). The CDR3 contains 11 residues. J was trimmed by 8 bases and V by 3 bases; bases with no gene match: 0. CDR3 sequence reads: CASSFRGQQYF. The CDR3 region has the DNA TGTGCCAGCAGCTTCAGGGGGCAGCAGTACTTC.

This chain connects TRBV28 to TRBJ1-5; 7 nucleotides match TRBD1. The CDR3 totals 17 residues. CDR1 is MDHEN, CDR2 SYDVKM, per germline. J gave up 1 base and V 8 bases, and 14 bases lay outside the gene matches. CDR3 sequence (DNA): TGTGCCAGCTTCCCCGGCGGGCAGGGGGTGAGCAATCAGCCCCAGCATTTT. It encodes CASFPGGQGVSNQPQHF.

Only a few counts were recorded for this clonotype. This rearrangement joins TRBV7-3 to TRBJ1-2; 7 bases are a match to TRBD1. The CDR3 sequence is 13 residues long. CDR1 SGHTA and CDR2 FQGTGA come from the germline V gene. Germline trimming cut 5 bases from V and 8 bases from J; bases unmatched to any gene: 8. In DNA form, the CDR3 reads TGTGCCAGCAGCCCTACAGGGGTCCAGGGCTACACCTTC. Translation gives CASSPTGVQGYTF.

This clonotype was picked up many times. The V call is TRBV12-3 or TRBV12-4, the J call TRBJ1-1, with a tentative D call TRBD1 (5 bases). This CDR3 is built from 15 residues. V lost 6 bases and J lost 0, with 14 bases in between. This CDR3 is CASSQGRAMNTEAFF. For the CDR3, the DNA is TGTGCCAGCAGCCAAGGCAGGGCTATGAACACTGAAGCTTTCTTT.

This clonotype was detected many times. The chain employs TRBV11-3 and TRBJ2-2; D uncertain. CDR1 and CDR2 (germline): SGHNT, YENEEA. V lost 1 base and J lost 6, with 3 bases in between. The length of the CDR3 is 12 residues. CDR3 in amino acids: CASSLAPGELFF. The CDR3 bases are TGTGCCAGCAGCTTAGCGCCCGGGGAGCTGTTTTTT.

This clonotype was seen repeatedly, ten times or more. The chain joins TRBV20-1 to TRBJ2-1, with 15 bases lining up with TRBD2. Trimming cost V 3 bases and J 7 bases; bases outside gene matches: 10. CDR3 length equals 17 residues. The germline gives CDR1 DFQATT, CDR2 SNEGSKA (reference sequence). The CDR3 coding sequence is TGCAGTGCTAGGGGACTAGCGGGAGGTGCCGGCGAAAATGAGCAGTTCTTC. This gives the protein CSARGLAGGAGENEQFF.

This clonotype was counted a few times. Here the CDR3 reads CASSRLYSGNTIYF. CDR3 bases: TGTGCCAGCAGCCGACTATACTCTGGAAACACCATATATTTT. V and J are TRBV13 and TRBJ1-3; D is uncertain. The CDR3 sequence is 14 residues long. The V and J ends lost 5 bases and 0 bases respectively, with 8 bases between them. Looked up from germline, CDR1 is PRHDT and CDR2 is FYEKMQ (reference sequence).

This clonotype was seen only a few times. V is TRBV6-1 and J is TRBJ1-5, with 8 bases that match TRBD1. V dropped 7 bases and J dropped 4; count of bases not matched to a gene: 6. CDR1 is MNHNS, CDR2 SASEGT, per germline. The CDR3 covers 14 residues. The CDR3 nucleotides are TGTGCCAGCATTCGGCAGGGGGCGAATCAGCCCCAGCATTTT. It specifies CASIRQGANQPQHF.

The gene calls are TRBV19 and TRBJ2-1; possible D gene TRBD1, 6 bases. With 3 bases removed from V and 6 bases from J, the gap between germline ends came to 12 bases. Germline V CDR1 and CDR2: LNHDA, SQIVND (reference sequence). The length of the CDR3 is 14 residues. CDR3 DNA: TGTGCCAGTAGTATTATGGCGGACAGCAATGAGCAGTTCTTC. Amino acids: CASSIMADSNEQFF.

The V and J genes are TRBV27 and TRBJ1-5; D might be TRBD1 (6 bases). V lost 6 bases and J lost 3, with 15 bases in between. The germline V gene has CDR1 MNHEY and CDR2 SMNVEV (reference sequence). CDR3 size: 15 residues. CDR3 in amino acids: CASRRTRGPNQPQHF. Written as DNA, the CDR3 is TGTGCCAGCAGGAGGACGCGGGGGCCCAATCAGCCCCAGCATTTT.

The chain employs TRBV29-1 and TRBJ2-1; 9 bases line up with TRBD2. CDR1 and CDR2 from the germline V gene are SQVTM and ANQGSEA. V trimming: 4 bases; J trimming: 1 base; junction bases outside the gene matches: 5. The CDR3 is 15 amino acids. The CDR3: CSVVLRGGSYNEQFF. CDR3 coding DNA: TGCAGCGTTGTTTTGCGGGGGGGATCCTACAATGAGCAGTTCTTC.

This clonotype has ten or more counts. The V call is TRBV12-3 or TRBV12-4, the J call TRBJ2-5; TRBD2 matches at 8 bases. The CDR3 loop spans 15 amino acids. V was clipped by 2 bases and J by 3 bases; unmatched bases: 5. The CDR3 sequence: CASSLQRGPEETQYF. CDR3 DNA sequence: TGTGCCAGCAGTTTACAGCGGGGGCCCGAAGAGACCCAGTACTTC.

To note about this clonotype: The germline gene is not matched at one end of the junction; a read error may be the cause. The CDR3 sequence: CASRIAGARYNEQFF. The CDR3 DNA reads as TGTGCCAGTAGGATAGCGGGGGCCCGCTACAATGAGCAGTTCTTC. The V and J genes are TRBV19 and TRBJ2-1, with 9 bases lining up with TRBD2. Germline CDR1 and CDR2: LNHDA and SQIVND (reference sequence). CDR3 length: 15 residues. The variable domain in full, with the rest retrieved from reference TRBV19 and TRBJ2-1, is DGGITQSPKYLFRKEGQNVTLSCEQNLNHDAMYWYRQDPGQGLRLIYYSQIVNDFQKGDIAEGYSVSREKKESFPLTVTSAQKNPTAFYLCASRIAGARYNEQFFGPGTRLTVL.

The chain is built from TRBV11-2 and TRBJ2-5; D perhaps matches TRBD1 (6 bases). V was clipped by 5 bases and J by 7 bases, with 14 bases between them. The CDR3 has 13 residues. From germline, CDR1 is SGHAT and CDR2 FQNNGV. The CDR3 region has the DNA TGTGCCAGCAGCCCCGAGGACAGTCCGACCCAGTACTTC. This translates into CASSPEDSPTQYF.

The V and J genes are TRBV27 and TRBJ2-3; 10 nucleotides align to TRBD2. Germline V CDR1 and CDR2: MNHEY, SMNVEV (reference sequence). This CDR3 region has 13 residues. V shed 3 bases, J shed 8 bases, and the junction held 2 bases outside the gene matches. CDR3 in DNA: TGTGCCAGCAGTTTCGGGACTAGCGTTACGCAGTATTTT. It translates to CASSFGTSVTQYF.

This clonotype was found a few times. The chain has TRBV4-1 and TRBJ2-1; D gene unclear. Germline values: CDR1 MGHRA, CDR2 YSYEKL. The CDR3 runs 16 residues. Trimming removed 1 base from V and 0 bases from J, with 10 bases in between. In nucleotides, the CDR3 is TGCGCCAGCAGCCAAGGAAAGAGGTTCTCCTACAATGAGCAGTTCTTC. Protein product: CASSQGKRFSYNEQFF.

The V call is TRBV12-3 or TRBV12-4, the J call TRBJ2-1; 10 positions match TRBD2. The length of the CDR3 is 17 residues. After removal of 4 bases from V and 3 bases from J, the junction contained 9 bases not matched to a gene. Here the CDR3 DNA reads TGTGCCAGCAGTTCCGCTAGCGGGAGTATGGACTACAATGAGCAGTTCTTC. Protein product: CASSSASGSMDYNEQFF.

The table lists this clonotype with many counts. V gene TRBV6-5 combines with J gene TRBJ2-5; 7 bases match TRBD1. V was clipped by 0 bases and J by 2 bases; unmatched bases: 12. Germline values: CDR1 MNHEY, CDR2 SVGAGI. This CDR3 is 18 amino acids long. CDR3 sequence reads: CASSYSFNGQALQETQYF. The CDR3 nucleotides read TGTGCCAGCAGTTACTCTTTCAACGGACAGGCGCTACAAGAGACCCAGTACTTC.